This TCR beta chain came from a study of Ad26.COV2.S vaccination and SARS-CoV-2 variants. Study-wide background: By the intramuscular route, Ad26.COV2.S was given once, or twice 56 days apart.

Data came from immunoSEQ multiplex PCR; TCRdb stores just in-frame clones and leaves some out. The table lists about 680,000 clones, around 92% of them singletons. Treatment described: around 19 received Ad26.COV2.S at low or high dose, single or two shots; a few received placebo; per-sample allocation not given. The samples date from day 63 after the first vaccine or placebo injection. The CDR3 has 14 amino acids. Trimming left V 6 bases short and J 3 bases short, with 15 bases between. Germline V gene lookup returns CDR1 SGHTA and CDR2 FQGNSA. This chain connects TRBV7-2 to TRBJ2-7; D may be TRBD1 (5 bases). The sample consisted of peripheral blood, taken in a trial of Ad26.COV2.S vaccine versus placebo. The clonotype originates from a person aged 18 to 59 who received the Ad26.COV2.S COVID-19 vaccine or a placebo. As DNA, the CDR3 is TGTGCCAGCAGTCCCCGAAGGGGCGGCTACGAGCAGTACTTC. This gives the protein CASSPRRGGYEQYF.